This TCR beta chain was sequenced in a study of blood T cell repertoires in COVID-19. Background on the study: Material from acute and convalescent COVID-19 was sourced from the United States, Italy and Spain. PBMCs, B-cell-depleted T cells, or T cells were the source of the cDNA or gDNA that made up the material.

The CDR3 is 12 residues long. The ends were cut back, 5 bases at V and 1 base at J, with 5 bases in the middle. Sequencing used immunoSEQ multiplex PCR; TCRdb keeps in-frame clones, though not all of them. The table has 250,000 or so clones, 75% to 90% seen once. Individuals aged about 18 to 89 years were recruited from roughly 23 US areas. Participants had their cohort set by participant-reported clinical history. Sequenced sample: PBMCs or T cells enriched from blood (not recorded which). The source is a woman in her thirties with acute COVID-19. V is TRBV12-3 or TRBV12-4 and J is TRBJ1-1, with no clear D. In DNA, the CDR3 is TGTGCCAGCAGTGCCGGGAACACTGAAGCTTTCTTT. Amino acids: CASSAGNTEAFF.